This T cell receptor (beta chain) was documented in a study of blood T cell repertoires in COVID-19. Those enrolled, adults aged roughly 18 to 89 years, came from about two dozen US areas. The protocol was immunoSEQ multiplex PCR, while the TCRdb copy is restricted to in-frame clones and leaves out a portion. The table records roughly 400,000 clones, approximately 92% of them present only once. Comments on this clone: Different DNA sequences within this sample yield the same CDR3.

V lost 2 bases, J lost 4 bases, and 0 bases stayed unmatched. Germline V gene sequence: CDR1 SGDLS, CDR2 YYNGEE. CDR3 length: 14 residues. This clonotype originated in a man in his thirties or forties who had recovered from COVID-19. Sequencing was done on a sample of PBMCs or T cells enriched from blood (not recorded which). The V call is TRBV9, the J call TRBJ2-5; TRBD2 agrees at 12 bases. The CDR3: CASSVGLAGETQYF. The CDR3 DNA reads TGTGCCAGCAGCGTGGGACTAGCGGGAGAGACCCAGTACTTC.